This T cell receptor (beta chain) was identified in a study of blood T cell repertoires in COVID-19. Whole-study context: Samples came from the United States, Italy and Spain, spanning acute and convalescent COVID-19.

In the original workflow: By means of reference gene primer amplification, nucleated cell counts were estimated. The repertoire was sequenced with immunoSEQ multiplex PCR; TCRdb's copy has only in-frame clones and lacks some. That table furnishes V, J and clone size, whereas the DNA furnished D and trimming. The sample carries approximately 170,000 clones, roughly 80% recorded once. A Seattle source enrolled patients during active infection and followed them longitudinally. This CDR3 contains 15 residues. The germline V gene has CDR1 LGHDT and CDR2 YNNKEL (reference sequence). V was pared by 4 bases and J by 8 bases, with 19 bases between.

This receptor was obtained from a woman aged 65 to 85 with COVID-19, enrolled during active disease. Material: peripheral blood. The genes are TRBV3-1 (or the pseudogene TRBV3-2) and TRBJ2-3; a weak D match, TRBD2 (6 bases). CDR3 sequence: CASSRGPGGGATQYF. The CDR3 DNA reads as TGTGCCAGCAGCCGAGGACCCGGGGGTGGTGCTACGCAGTATTTT.